This T cell receptor (beta chain) stems from a study of T cells after yellow fever vaccination. This clonotype was detected many times. V was cut by 2 bases and J by 2 bases, with 7 bases left in between. The CDR3 covers 13 residues. The germline gives CDR1 SGHRS, CDR2 YFSETQ. TCRdb passed the 5' RACE reads through MiXCR, listing each CDR3 protein once. The sample gives around 310,000 distinct CDR3 sequences, roughly 4.3% of which show up once; 19% is in the top ten. The sequence came from a man younger than 35 who received the YFV17D yellow fever vaccine. Here the sequenced sample was PBMCs, taken 15 days after the yellow fever booster vaccination. This chain joins TRBV5-1 and TRBJ1-1; the D is unclear. The CDR3 nucleotides read TGCGCCAGCAGCTTCGACACAAACACTGAAGCTTTCTTT. Translated: CASSFDTNTEAFF. The complete variable domain, with remaining parts taken from reference TRBV5-1 and TRBJ1-1, reads KAGVTQTPRYLIKTRGQQVTLSCSPISGHRSVSWYQQTPGQGLQFLFEYFSETQRNKGNFPGRFSGRQFSNSRSEMNVSTLELGDSALYLCASSFDTNTEAFFGQGTRLTVV.